This T cell receptor (beta chain) was profiled in a study of shared clonotypes between healthy human individuals. Study-level results: Naive subsets generally had larger estimated richness than memory subsets.

Regarding this clone: Its antigen is unidentified.

Only in-frame clones appear in the TCRdb table, and some are missing; sequencing was by immunoSEQ multiplex PCR. The data hold about 980,000 clones, with about three quarters observed a single time. From germline, CDR1 is LNHDA and CDR2 SQIVND (reference sequence). This CDR3 contains 16 residues. The germline V and J ends were trimmed by 6 bases and 2 bases, with 16 bases remaining between them. The sequenced material came from memory CD4+ T cells sorted from blood. Subset in this sample: CD45RA-negative fraction. The rearrangement links TRBV19 to TRBJ2-2; TRBD1 is a possible D gene (7 bases). This clonotype originated in a man between 18 and 29 years old in good health. The CDR3 is CASRARGTYNTGELFF. CDR3 DNA: TGTGCCAGTAGGGCCAGGGGGACTTATAACACCGGGGAGCTGTTTTTT.